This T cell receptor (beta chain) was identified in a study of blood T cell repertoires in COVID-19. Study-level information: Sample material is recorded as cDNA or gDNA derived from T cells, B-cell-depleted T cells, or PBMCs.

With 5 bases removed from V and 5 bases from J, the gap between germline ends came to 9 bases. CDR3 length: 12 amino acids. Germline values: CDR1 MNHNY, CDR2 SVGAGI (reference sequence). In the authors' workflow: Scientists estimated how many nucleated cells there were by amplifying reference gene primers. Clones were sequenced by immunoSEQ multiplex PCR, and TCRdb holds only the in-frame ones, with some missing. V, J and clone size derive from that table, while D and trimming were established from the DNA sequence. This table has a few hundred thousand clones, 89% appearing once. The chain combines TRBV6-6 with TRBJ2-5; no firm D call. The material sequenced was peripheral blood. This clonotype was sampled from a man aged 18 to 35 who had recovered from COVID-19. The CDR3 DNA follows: TGTGCCAGCAGTGCGTCCCCGGAGACCCAGTACTTC. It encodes CASSASPETQYF.